What follows are 31 T cell receptor beta chains derived from one specimen sequenced in a study of cytomegalovirus exposure and HLA in healthy donors. PCR primers comprised 60 Vbeta and 13 Jbeta primers. The protocol was immunoSEQ multiplex PCR, while the TCRdb copy is restricted to in-frame clones and leaves out a portion. The sample has about 170,000 clones. Material: PBMCs. Receptors were obtained from a woman aged 60 to 75 in good health and CMV-seronegative.

The rearrangement uses TRBV9 and TRBJ2-6; a weak D match, TRBD1 (6 bases). From germline, CDR1 is SGDLS and CDR2 YYNGEE. CDR3 length: 17 amino acids. Trimming stripped 4 bases from V and 0 bases from J, with 14 bases between. The CDR3 DNA is TGTGCCAGCAGCCCTCAGGGGCACCACTCTGGGGCCAACGTCCTGACTTTC. This translates into CASSPQGHHSGANVLTF.

The chain joins TRBV4-2 to TRBJ2-7, with 9 positions matching TRBD1. The V and J ends lost 2 bases and 6 bases, in that order; junction bases with no gene match: 11. The CDR3 runs to 16 residues. CDR1 and CDR2 (germline): LGHNA, YNFKEQ. The DNA for the CDR3 is TGTGCCAGCAGCCAACCAATTTCAGGGACAGGGTTCGAGCAGTACTTC. Translation gives CASSQPISGTGFEQYF.

The chain employs TRBV4-3 and TRBJ1-4; 10 nucleotides agree with TRBD1. The CDR3 covers 16 residues. V shed 4 bases, J shed 6 bases, and the junction held 8 bases outside the gene matches. Germline CDR1 LGHNA, CDR2 YSLEER. CDR3 sequence (DNA): TGCGCCAGCAGCCCAGGCGACAGGGGGCGCCATGAAAAACTGTTTTTT. It translates to CASSPGDRGRHEKLFF.

This chain uses TRBV7-3 with TRBJ2-7; D perhaps matches TRBD1 (7 bases). Trimming removed 3 bases from V and 6 bases from J, with 12 bases in between. The length of the CDR3 is 13 residues. CDR1 is SGHTA, CDR2 FQGTGA, per germline. The CDR3 region is CASSFYRGGEQYF. The CDR3 DNA sequence: TGTGCCAGCAGCTTTTACAGGGGAGGCGAGCAGTACTTC.

This rearrangement joins TRBV7-9 to TRBJ2-7; the D gene is possibly TRBD2 (5 bases). Germline V gene data show CDR1 as SEHNR and CDR2 as FQNEAQ (reference sequence). The CDR3 consists of 12 residues. V dropped 5 bases and J dropped 6 bases, with 11 bases sitting between them. The CDR3 spells CASSDLAGEQYF. The CDR3 nucleotides are TGTGCCAGCAGCGACCTGGCGGGCGAGCAGTACTTC.

Here the CDR3 DNA reads TGCGCCAGCAGCCAAGATGGGGCAGGTAGCTATGGCTACACCTTC. Encoded protein: CASSQDGAGSYGYTF. The chain carries TRBV4-1 and TRBJ1-2; D is perhaps TRBD1 (5 bases). Trimming took off 0 bases at V and 4 bases at J, with 12 bases between the two ends. The CDR3 has 15 amino acids. Germline lookup yields CDR1 MGHRA and CDR2 YSYEKL.

The chain is built from TRBV2 and TRBJ2-5; 9 positions agree with TRBD1. Gene TRBJ2-7 matches the end of the DNA better, so the J call may be wrong. The CDR3 spans 14 residues. Germline V gene data show CDR1 as SNHLY and CDR2 as FYNNEI. The CDR3, as DNA: TGTGCCACTACTGTGGACAGGGGTCCTTACGAGCAGTACTTC. This encodes CATTVDRGPYEQYF.

The J gene is TRBJ1-4, the V gene TRBV4-1; D remains ambiguous. This CDR3 contains 15 residues. V was clipped by 1 base and J by 8 bases, with 14 bases between them. Germline CDR1 reads MGHRA; CDR2 reads YSYEKL. Written as DNA, the CDR3 is TGCGCCAGCAGCCAAGTCCGGTTGGAGAAGGAAAAACTGTTTTTT. It specifies CASSQVRLEKEKLFF.

The chain carries TRBV7-2 and TRBJ1-2; tentative D call: TRBD1 (6 bases). The CDR3 length is 13 residues. The V end was cut by 5 bases, the J end by 8 bases, with 15 bases between. CDR1 SGHTA and CDR2 FQGNSA come from the germline V gene. CDR3 region: CASSLGGPRGYTF. CDR3 DNA sequence: TGTGCCAGCAGCCTGGGGGGGCCACGCGGCTACACCTTC.

V usage is TRBV7-9 and J usage is TRBJ1-1, with D hard to call. The CDR3 length is 13 residues. V was pared by 3 bases and J by 0 bases, with 5 bases between. Germline values: CDR1 SEHNR, CDR2 FQNEAQ (reference sequence). The CDR3 protein is CASSLQMNTEAFF. Here the CDR3 DNA reads TGTGCCAGCAGCTTGCAGATGAACACTGAAGCTTTCTTT.

The chain uses TRBV19 and TRBJ1-5; the match to TRBD1 covers 9 bases. CDR3 size: 16 residues. V shed 0 bases, J shed 7 bases, and the junction held 7 bases outside the gene matches. The germline V gene has CDR1 LNHDA and CDR2 SQIVND (reference sequence). The CDR3 DNA reads as TGTGCCAGTAGTATAGACGCCACAGGGGGCAGCCAGCCCCAGCATTTT. Amino acids: CASSIDATGGSQPQHF.

This chain links TRBV7-2 with TRBJ2-7; tentatively, D is TRBD1 (6 bases). This CDR3 region has 16 residues. CDR1 is SGHTA, CDR2 FQGNSA, per germline. V dropped 5 bases and J dropped 3 bases, with 20 bases sitting between them. The CDR3 sequence: CASSARTVLLLYEQYF. CDR3 sequence (DNA): TGTGCCAGCAGCGCCCGGACAGTTTTATTACTCTACGAGCAGTACTTC. Complete variable domain (other parts from reference TRBV7-2 and TRBJ2-7): GAGVSQSPSNKVTEKGKDVELRCDPISGHTALYWYRQSLGQGLEFLIYFQGNSAPDKSGLPSDRFSAERTGGSVSTLTIQRTQQEDSAVYLCASSARTVLLLYEQYFGPGTRLTVT.

The V gene is TRBV10-2, the J gene TRBJ2-7; 15 nucleotides line up with TRBD2. V shed 6 bases and J 5 bases; nucleotides not matched to a gene: 5. Germline CDR1 and CDR2: WSHSY and SAAADI. The CDR3 is 15 residues long. As DNA, the CDR3 is TGCGCCAGCAGCGGACTAGCGGGAGGGCCTAACGAGCAGTACTTC. Protein product: CASSGLAGGPNEQYF.

The J gene is TRBJ1-1, the V gene TRBV7-6, with D perhaps TRBD1 (6 bases). Trimming stripped 5 bases from V and 3 bases from J, with 16 bases between. Per germline, CDR1 SGHVS and CDR2 FNYEAQ. This CDR3 has 15 amino acids. The CDR3 bases are TGTGCCAGCAGCCTACAGACAGGCGGTTACACTGAAGCTTTCTTT. Its protein product is CASSLQTGGYTEAFF.

The genes are TRBV14 and TRBJ1-5, with D unresolved. Germline assignment: CDR1 SGHDN and CDR2 FVKESK. The CDR3 extends over 12 amino acids. The V end was cut by 3 bases, the J end by 4 bases, with 4 bases between. CDR3 protein: CASSHSNQPQHF. The CDR3 DNA sequence: TGTGCCAGCAGCCACTCTAATCAGCCCCAGCATTTT.

The rearrangement joins TRBV9 to TRBJ2-7; TRBD1 agrees at 8 bases. Germline CDR1 reads SGDLS; CDR2 reads YYNGEE. The V and J ends lost 0 bases and 2 bases, in that order; junction bases with no gene match: 4. The CDR3 has 15 amino acids. CDR3 DNA: TGTGCCAGCAGCGTAGGTGGCAGGGGGCCCTACGAGCAGTACTTC. Translated: CASSVGGRGPYEQYF.

The rearrangement links TRBV6-5 to TRBJ1-2, with D perhaps matching TRBD1 (5 bases). V was clipped by 5 bases and J by 8 bases, with 18 bases between them. Germline loops: CDR1 MNHEY, CDR2 SVGAGI. There are 14 residues in the CDR3. CDR3 sequence reads: CASSLRREGRGYTF. The CDR3, as DNA: TGTGCCAGCAGTCTGCGCAGGGAGGGACGAGGCTACACCTTC.

The chain uses TRBV21-1 and TRBJ1-1. TRBV21-1 is a documented pseudogene. The CDR3 length is 10 residues. CDR3 nucleotide sequence: TGTGCCAGCCTGTTGTGTGAAGCTTTCTTT. Protein sequence: CASLLCEAFF.

Of note for this clone: This same CDR3 is encoded by further DNA sequences in the sample. This rearrangement joins TRBV5-4 to TRBJ2-6; a possible D gene is TRBD1 (5 bases). This CDR3 is 15 amino acids long. CDR1 SGHNT and CDR2 YYREEE come from the germline V gene (reference sequence). V was trimmed by 4 bases and J by 0 bases, leaving 8 bases between them. The CDR3 DNA sequence: TGTGCCAGCAGCCTAGACAGCTCTGGGGCCAACGTCCTGACTTTC. Translated, it gives CASSLDSSGANVLTF.

The chain links TRBV10-3 to TRBJ1-3; D unclear. CDR3 length: 11 amino acids. Germline CDR1 and CDR2: ENHRY and SYGVKD. Trimming took off 8 bases at V and 3 bases at J, with 5 bases between the two ends. The CDR3 region has the DNA TGTGCCATCGGAGTTGGAAACACCATATATTTT. Translation: CAIGVGNTIYF.

The rearrangement uses TRBV15 and TRBJ2-1; D possibly corresponds to TRBD2 (6 bases). The CDR3 spans 13 residues. V gave up 5 bases and J gave up 3 bases, with 8 bases separating them. Germline values: CDR1 LNHNV, CDR2 YYDKDF (reference sequence). CDR3: CATSGGLYNEQFF. CDR3 in DNA: TGTGCCACCAGCGGGGGACTCTACAATGAGCAGTTCTTC.

The V gene is TRBV14, the J gene TRBJ1-1; no clear D gene. V was cut by 2 bases and J by 0 bases, with 4 bases left in between. The germline V gene encodes CDR1 SGHDN and CDR2 FVKESK. The CDR3 consists of 13 residues. CDR3 DNA: TGTGCCAGCAGCCAAAACATGAACACTGAAGCTTTCTTT. It is translated as CASSQNMNTEAFF. The entire variable domain, with the rest obtained from reference TRBV14 and TRBJ1-1, is as follows: EAGVTQFPSHSVIEKGQTVTLRCDPISGHDNLYWYRRVMGKEIKFLLHFVKESKQDESGMPNNRFLAERTGGTYSTLKVQPAELEDSGVYFCASSQNMNTEAFFGQGTRLTVV.

This chain joins TRBV7-9 and TRBJ1-2; 7 nucleotides align to TRBD1. Trimming removed 5 bases from V and 8 bases from J; junction bases left unmatched: 8. Germline assignment: CDR1 SEHNR and CDR2 FQNEAQ (reference sequence). This CDR3 comprises 13 residues. The CDR3 sequence is CASSEQGFSGYTF. DNA of the CDR3: TGTGCCAGCAGCGAACAGGGGTTCAGCGGCTACACCTTC.

This sequence joins TRBV4-2 and TRBJ2-2; D is perhaps TRBD2 (5 bases). The germline V and J ends were trimmed by 4 bases and 2 bases, with 8 bases remaining between them. The CDR3 is 14 residues long. The germline CDR1 and CDR2 sequences are LGHNA and YNFKEQ. The DNA of the CDR3 is TGTGCCAGCAGCCCCGGGATAAACACCGGGGAGCTGTTTTTT. This translates into CASSPGINTGELFF.

The V and J genes are TRBV5-6 and TRBJ2-5; perhaps TRBD2 as D (5 bases). There are 16 residues in the CDR3. Per germline, CDR1 SGHDT and CDR2 YYEEEE. V was shortened by 5 bases and J by 4 bases, with 21 bases between the two germline ends. The CDR3 DNA reads TGTGCCAGCAGTTCTGGCCCCGACGGGGTAGGAGAGACCCAGTACTTC. It yields the protein CASSSGPDGVGETQYF.

This chain uses TRBV7-6 with TRBJ2-7; the D is unclear. The CDR3 spans 13 residues. The germline V gene encodes CDR1 SGHVS and CDR2 FNYEAQ. V lost 3 bases and J lost 3, with 9 bases in between. DNA of the CDR3: TGTGCCAGCAGCTTTTTACTGAACTACGAGCAGTACTTC. Translation gives CASSFLLNYEQYF.

The chain joins TRBV18 to TRBJ1-1; D gene unclear. With 4 bases removed from V and 4 bases from J, the gap between germline ends came to 10 bases. Germline loops: CDR1 KGHSH, CDR2 LQKENI. CDR3 length: 13 residues. The CDR3 protein is CASSLIRGTEAFF. In DNA, the CDR3 is TGTGCCAGCTCACTAATCCGAGGCACTGAAGCTTTCTTT.

This chain links TRBV15 with TRBJ1-5; 8 positions match TRBD1. There are 16 residues in the CDR3. With V trimmed by 7 bases and J by 4 bases, 12 bases remained unmatched. The germline V gene has CDR1 LNHNV and CDR2 YYDKDF (reference sequence). The CDR3 loop reads CATTRITGGRNQPQHF. CDR3 coding DNA: TGTGCCACCACCAGGATCACAGGGGGACGAAATCAGCCCCAGCATTTT.

This chain joins TRBV6-6 and TRBJ1-1; TRBD1 agrees at 11 bases. Germline CDR1 reads MNHNY; CDR2 reads SVGAGI (reference sequence). This CDR3 contains 16 residues. V lost 3 bases and J lost 5; bases outside the gene matches: 8. The CDR3: CASSYPLGQGETEAFF. In DNA, the CDR3 is TGTGCCAGCAGTTATCCCCTGGGACAGGGGGAGACTGAAGCTTTCTTT.

This chain joins TRBV9 and TRBJ2-5, with TRBD1 identical over 7 bases. The germline CDR1 and CDR2 sequences are SGDLS and YYNGEE. After removal of 0 bases from V and 5 bases from J, the junction contained 10 bases not matched to a gene. The CDR3 extends over 16 amino acids. The CDR3 coding sequence is TGTGCCAGCAGCGTAGCAGGGACAGCCAAATGGGAGACCCAGTACTTC. Translating gives CASSVAGTAKWETQYF. Full variable domain (remainder filled in from reference TRBV9 and TRBJ2-5): DSGVTQTPKHLITATGQRVTLRCSPRSGDLSVYWYQQSLDQGLQFLIQYYNGEERAKGNILERFSAQQFPDLHSELNLSSLELGDSALYFCASSVAGTAKWETQYFGPGTRLLVL.

The V call is TRBV27, the J call TRBJ1-1; no definite D call. V was pared by 3 bases and J by 3 bases, with 11 bases between. CDR3 size: 14 residues. From germline, CDR1 is MNHEY and CDR2 SMNVEV (reference sequence). The CDR3 DNA reads TGTGCCAGCAGTTTGAGGCGTCGGGACACTGAAGCTTTCTTT. Its protein product is CASSLRRRDTEAFF.